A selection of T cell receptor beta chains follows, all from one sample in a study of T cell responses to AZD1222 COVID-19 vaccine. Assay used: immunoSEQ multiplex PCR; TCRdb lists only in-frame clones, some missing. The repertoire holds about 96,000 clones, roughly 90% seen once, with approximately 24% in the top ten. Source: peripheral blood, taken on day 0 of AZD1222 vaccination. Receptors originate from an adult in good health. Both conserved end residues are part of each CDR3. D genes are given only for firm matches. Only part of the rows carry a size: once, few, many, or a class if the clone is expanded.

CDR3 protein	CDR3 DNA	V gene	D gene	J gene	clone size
CASRGQHWETQYF	TGTGCCAGCAGGGGGCAGCACTGGGAGACCCAGTACTTC	TRBV11-2	-	TRBJ2-5	-
CASSFYTSYREHTEAFF	TGTGCCAGCAGTTTTTACACGTCTTATCGGGAGCACACTGAAGCTTTCTTT	TRBV27	-	TRBJ1-1	-
CAWTSGQDTQYF	TGTGCCTGGACTAGCGGACAGGACACGCAGTATTTT	TRBV30	-	TRBJ2-3	-
CASSYSNSRTDTQYF	TGTGCCAGCAGTTACTCGAACAGCCGCACAGATACGCAGTATTTT	TRBV6-5	-	TRBJ2-3	-
CASSVTTGATHEQYF	TGTGCCAGCAGCGTTACGACAGGGGCGACCCACGAGCAGTACTTC	TRBV9	TRBD1	TRBJ2-7	-
CASSRDRVREQYF	TGTGCCAGTAGTCGTGACAGGGTTCGTGAGCAGTACTTC	TRBV19	TRBD1	TRBJ2-7	-
CASKQTAGMNTEAFF	TGTGCCAGCAAACAAACAGCGGGCATGAACACTGAAGCTTTCTTT	TRBV28	-	TRBJ1-1	-
CATSDGSTDTQYF	TGTGCCACCAGTGATGGAAGCACAGATACGCAGTATTTT	TRBV24-1	-	TRBJ2-3	few
CASSLSRANTEAFF	TGTGCCAGCAGCTTAAGCAGGGCGAACACTGAAGCTTTCTTT	TRBV7-2	-	TRBJ1-1	-
CASSRLGMNTEAFF	TGTGCCAGCTCACGTCTCGGAATGAACACTGAAGCTTTCTTT	TRBV18	-	TRBJ1-1	-
CAWRAFTEAFF	TGTGCCTGGAGAGCCTTTACTGAAGCTTTCTTT	TRBV30	-	TRBJ1-1	-
CASSFDGLPLNVLSTDTQYF	TGCGCCAGCAGCTTCGACGGACTACCCCTCAACGTCCTGAGCACAGATACGCAGTATTTT	TRBV5-1	-	TRBJ2-3	-
CASSIDGGSTYNEQFF	TGTGCCAGTAGTATAGACGGCGGGAGCACCTACAATGAGCAGTTCTTC	TRBV19	TRBD2	TRBJ2-1	-
CASSLLNNEQFF	TGTGCCAGCAGCCTCCTAAACAATGAGCAGTTCTTC	TRBV3-1/TRBV3-2	-	TRBJ2-1	-
CASSSTGIEQFF	TGTGCCAGCAGCTCGACAGGGATTGAGCAGTTCTTC	TRBV5-6	TRBD1	TRBJ2-1	-
CASSLVAQDNTEAFF	TGTGCCAGCAGCTTAGTCGCCCAGGATAACACTGAAGCTTTCTTT	TRBV7-2	-	TRBJ1-1	once
CASSYGRELYTGELFF	TGTGCCAGCAGTTACGGGCGGGAGTTGTACACCGGGGAGCTGTTTTTT	TRBV6-5	TRBD2	TRBJ2-2	-
CATSDPSVGMRHEQFF	TGTGCCACCAGTGATCCCTCAGTAGGGATGAGACATGAGCAGTTCTTC	TRBV24-1	-	TRBJ2-1	once
CASSLRGAYGYTF	TGCGCCAGCAGCCTCAGGGGGGCCTATGGCTACACCTTC	TRBV4-1	TRBD1	TRBJ1-2	-
CASSLSMGPWGYTF	TGTGCCAGCAGCCTATCGATGGGGCCTTGGGGCTACACCTTC	TRBV7-9	-	TRBJ1-2	once
CASSLVGGYGYTF	TGTGCCAGCAGCTTAGTCGGGGGGTATGGCTACACCTTC	TRBV7-9	-	TRBJ1-2	once
CASSEQGLQETQYF	TGTGCCAGCAGCGAACAGGGCTTACAAGAGACCCAGTACTTC	TRBV6-2/TRBV6-3	-	TRBJ2-5	-
CASSLEGQGLGEQFF	TGCGCCAGCAGCTTGGAGGGACAGGGACTCGGTGAGCAGTTCTTC	TRBV5-1	TRBD1	TRBJ2-1	-
CASSPAGVSGDTNSPLHF	TGTGCCAGCTCACCAGCGGGGGTGAGTGGGGACACCAATTCACCCCTCCACTTT	TRBV18	-	TRBJ1-6	few
CASSQTTNYGYTF	TGTGCCAGCAGCCAGACAACTAACTATGGCTACACCTTC	TRBV14	-	TRBJ1-2	-
CASSEPPGPVREKLFF	TGTGCCAGCAGTGAGCCCCCAGGGCCGGTAAGGGAAAAACTGTTTTTT	TRBV25-1	-	TRBJ1-4	-
CASSPPGPGYHQPQHF	TGTGCCAGCAGCCCTCCCGGACCAGGATACCATCAGCCCCAGCATTTT	TRBV6-2/TRBV6-3	-	TRBJ1-5	-
CASSQAFTGGTDTQYF	TGCGCCAGCAGCCAAGCTTTCACAGGGGGAACAGATACGCAGTATTTT	TRBV4-3	TRBD1	TRBJ2-3	-
CASSLAGEQYF	TGTGCCAGCAGCCTGGCCGGCGAGCAGTACTTC	TRBV6-5	-	TRBJ2-7	-
CSAERGYEQYF	TGCAGCGCCGAGCGTGGCTACGAGCAGTACTTC	TRBV29-1	-	TRBJ2-7	-
CASSDTLPGNTIYF	TGTGCCAGCAGTGATACCCTCCCCGGAAACACCATATATTTT	TRBV25-1	-	TRBJ1-3	-
CASSTGTSGYNEQFF	TGTGCCAGCAGTACCGGGACTAGCGGCTACAATGAGCAGTTCTTC	TRBV6-2/TRBV6-3	TRBD2	TRBJ2-1	-
CASSAHGTSGNYEQYF	TGTGCCAGCAGTGCCCACGGGACTAGCGGGAACTACGAGCAGTACTTC	TRBV6-2/TRBV6-3	TRBD2	TRBJ2-7	-
CASSLTTSGSHEQYF	TGTGCCAGCAGCTTAACAACTAGCGGGAGCCACGAGCAGTACTTC	TRBV11-3	TRBD2	TRBJ2-7	-
CASGAWGYEQYF	TGTGCCAGCGGTGCCTGGGGTTACGAGCAGTACTTC	TRBV27	-	TRBJ2-7	-
CASRTGTYQETQYF	TGTGCCAGCAGGACAGGAACATACCAAGAGACCCAGTACTTC	TRBV2	-	TRBJ2-5	-
CASSLTGAEAFF	TGTGCCAGCAGCTTGACAGGGGCTGAAGCTTTCTTT	TRBV28	TRBD1	TRBJ1-1	-
CATSESPPKEGSSELFF	TGTGCCACCAGTGAGTCACCCCCGAAGGAGGGATCGTCAGAGCTGTTTTTT	TRBV24-1	-	TRBJ2-2	-
CASSRTGTGTSNQPQHF	TGTGCCAGCAGCCGGACAGGGACGGGAACGAGCAATCAGCCCCAGCATTTT	TRBV5-5	TRBD1	TRBJ1-5	-
CASSFSGGGYNEQFF	TGTGCCAGCAGTTTCTCAGGCGGGGGCTACAATGAGCAGTTCTTC	TRBV28	TRBD2	TRBJ2-1	-
CASRLQGMGTEAFF	TGTGCCAGCAGGCTACAGGGGATGGGCACTGAAGCTTTCTTT	TRBV27	TRBD1	TRBJ1-1	-
CASRPEGPGGYTF	TGCGCCAGCAGACCCGAAGGACCCGGGGGCTACACCTTC	TRBV5-1	-	TRBJ1-2	-
CASSLARAGEAFF	TGTGCCAGCAGCTTAGCCAGGGCAGGCGAAGCTTTCTTT	TRBV7-9	-	TRBJ1-1	-
CASSVDSYNSPLHF	TGTGCCAGCAGCGTGGACTCCTATAATTCACCCCTCCACTTT	TRBV6-5	-	TRBJ1-6	-
CASSLAPGGNQPQHF	TGTGCCAGCAGCCTCGCCCCAGGGGGCAATCAGCCCCAGCATTTT	TRBV9	-	TRBJ1-5	few
CASSLDQSNHEQYF	TGTGCCAGCAGCTTAGATCAATCTAATCACGAGCAGTACTTC	TRBV7-6	-	TRBJ2-7	few
CASSPDRSAGELFF	TGTGCCAGCAGCCCCGACAGGTCGGCCGGGGAGCTGTTTTTT	TRBV6-4	-	TRBJ2-2	-